These T cell receptor beta chains were read from a single sample in a study of shared clonotypes between healthy human individuals. Only in-frame clones appear in the TCRdb table, and some are missing; sequencing was by immunoSEQ multiplex PCR. The sample comprises some 1.5 million clones, around 97% of which are singletons, and 1% to 1.5% rests with the top ten. Sequenced material: naive CD4+ T cells sorted from blood. These receptors originate from a man aged 25-45 years in good health. CDR3s include the opening cysteine and the closing phenylalanine or tryptophan. D genes are given only for firm matches. Clone size is not always given. Where it is, it says once, few, many or a class for expanded clones.

D gene: .
clone size: .
J gene: TRBJ2-5
V gene: TRBV5-6
CDR3 protein: CASSLTAIYQETQYF
CDR3 DNA: TGTGCCAGCAGCTTGACAGCGATATACCAAGAGACCCAGTACTTC

D gene: .
clone size: .
J gene: TRBJ1-5
V gene: TRBV4-1
CDR3 protein: CASSQEQGGTGQPQHF
CDR3 DNA: TGCGCCAGCAGCCAAGAACAAGGGGGAACGGGACAGCCCCAGCATTTT

D gene: .
clone size: .
J gene: TRBJ2-3
V gene: TRBV5-6
CDR3 protein: CASSPTGSADTQYF
CDR3 DNA: TGTGCCAGCAGCCCCACCGGATCCGCAGATACGCAGTATTTT

D gene: .
clone size: .
J gene: TRBJ2-7
V gene: TRBV4-3
CDR3 protein: CASSQAVLGSYEQYF
CDR3 DNA: TGCGCCAGCAGCCAAGCGGTCCTAGGGTCCTACGAGCAGTACTTC

D gene: TRBD1
clone size: .
J gene: TRBJ2-1
V gene: TRBV18
CDR3 protein: CASSPGTGWRNEQFF
CDR3 DNA: TGTGCCAGCTCACCAGGGACAGGATGGCGCAATGAGCAGTTCTTC

D gene: TRBD1
clone size: .
J gene: TRBJ1-1
V gene: TRBV29-1
CDR3 protein: CSVDLTGTNTEAFF
CDR3 DNA: TGCAGCGTTGACCTGACAGGGACGAACACTGAAGCTTTCTTT

D gene: .
clone size: .
J gene: TRBJ2-7
V gene: TRBV6-5
CDR3 protein: CASSYSTAYEQYF
CDR3 DNA: TGTGCCAGCAGTTACTCAACAGCCTACGAGCAGTACTTC

D gene: .
clone size: .
J gene: TRBJ1-3
V gene: TRBV28
CDR3 protein: CASSLFPKPKTAPGNTIYF
CDR3 DNA: TGTGCCAGCAGTTTATTTCCAAAACCTAAGACAGCGCCCGGAAACACCATATATTTT

D gene: TRBD2
clone size: .
J gene: TRBJ2-1
V gene: TRBV19
CDR3 protein: CASSILGTSVNEQFF
CDR3 DNA: TGTGCCAGTAGTATACTAGGGACTAGCGTAAATGAGCAGTTCTTC

D gene: .
clone size: .
J gene: TRBJ2-7
V gene: TRBV28
CDR3 protein: CASRAGIYEQYF
CDR3 DNA: TGTGCCAGCAGGGCAGGGATCTACGAGCAGTACTTC

D gene: .
clone size: .
J gene: TRBJ2-5
V gene: TRBV20-1
CDR3 protein: CSIVGGETQYF
CDR3 DNA: TGCAGCATCGTTGGGGGGGAGACCCAGTACTTC

D gene: .
clone size: .
J gene: TRBJ2-5
V gene: TRBV7-6
CDR3 protein: CASSKSTSETQYF
CDR3 DNA: TGTGCCAGCAGCAAAAGTACTTCGGAGACCCAGTACTTC

D gene: TRBD2
clone size: once
J gene: TRBJ2-7
V gene: TRBV5-1
CDR3 protein: CASSLAWTSGSSLSGEQYF
CDR3 DNA: TGCGCCAGCAGCTTGGCTTGGACTAGCGGGAGTTCCCTCTCTGGCGAGCAGTACTTC

D gene: .
clone size: .
J gene: TRBJ2-2
V gene: TRBV29-1
CDR3 protein: CSVGGSGELFF
CDR3 DNA: TGCAGCGTTGGAGGGTCCGGGGAGCTGTTTTTT

D gene: .
clone size: .
J gene: TRBJ2-5
V gene: TRBV5-1
CDR3 protein: CASSPGGSQETQYF
CDR3 DNA: TGCGCCAGCAGCCCAGGTGGCAGCCAAGAGACCCAGTACTTC

D gene: TRBD2
clone size: .
J gene: TRBJ2-1
V gene: TRBV5-4
CDR3 protein: CASSSEGLAGGKEQFF
CDR3 DNA: TGTGCCAGCAGCTCGGAAGGACTAGCGGGAGGGAAGGAGCAGTTCTTC

D gene: .
clone size: .
J gene: TRBJ2-3
V gene: TRBV28
CDR3 protein: CASSILTDTQYF
CDR3 DNA: TGTGCCAGCAGTATCCTCACAGATACGCAGTATTTT

D gene: TRBD1
clone size: .
J gene: TRBJ2-7
V gene: TRBV25-1
CDR3 protein: CASSRGTGESGEQYF
CDR3 DNA: TGTGCCAGCAGTAGGGGGACAGGGGAGTCGGGCGAGCAGTACTTC

D gene: TRBD1
clone size: .
J gene: TRBJ2-3
V gene: TRBV6-6
CDR3 protein: CASSYPGTGVNTQYF
CDR3 DNA: TGTGCCAGCAGTTACCCTGGGACAGGGGTGAATACGCAGTATTTT

D gene: .
clone size: .
J gene: TRBJ2-5
V gene: TRBV5-8
CDR3 protein: CASSLGVGVVAETQYF
CDR3 DNA: TGTGCCAGCAGCTTGGGAGTGGGGGTAGTGGCGGAGACCCAGTACTTC

D gene: TRBD1
clone size: .
J gene: TRBJ1-3
V gene: TRBV9
CDR3 protein: CASSATSGTAGNTIYF
CDR3 DNA: TGTGCCAGCAGCGCTACCTCAGGGACAGCAGGAAACACCATATATTTT

D gene: .
clone size: .
J gene: TRBJ1-4
V gene: TRBV6-4
CDR3 protein: CASSWTVITNEKLFF
CDR3 DNA: TGTGCCAGCAGTTGGACTGTAATAACTAATGAAAAACTGTTTTTT

D gene: TRBD2
clone size: .
J gene: TRBJ2-1
V gene: TRBV2
CDR3 protein: CASSVERGRYNEQFF
CDR3 DNA: TGTGCCAGCAGTGTGGAGCGGGGTAGATACAATGAGCAGTTCTTC

D gene: .
clone size: few
J gene: TRBJ1-5
V gene: TRBV19
CDR3 protein: CASSMGREDRQPQHF
CDR3 DNA: TGTGCCAGTAGTATGGGCCGGGAGGATCGACAGCCCCAGCATTTT

D gene: .
clone size: .
J gene: TRBJ1-5
V gene: TRBV27
CDR3 protein: CASSHSLNQPQHF
CDR3 DNA: TGTGCCAGCAGTCACAGCCTCAATCAGCCCCAGCATTTT

D gene: .
clone size: .
J gene: TRBJ1-1
V gene: TRBV28
CDR3 protein: CASSLWARRNTEAFF
CDR3 DNA: TGTGCCAGCAGTTTATGGGCAAGGAGGAACACTGAAGCTTTCTTT

D gene: TRBD1
clone size: .
J gene: TRBJ1-2
V gene: TRBV7-2
CDR3 protein: CASSLLAGGSYGYTF
CDR3 DNA: TGTGCCAGCAGCTTACTCGCAGGGGGCTCTTATGGCTACACCTTC

D gene: TRBD2
clone size: .
J gene: TRBJ2-2
V gene: TRBV5-1
CDR3 protein: CASSLARLAGIVTGELFF
CDR3 DNA: TGCGCCAGCAGCTTGGCCCGTCTAGCGGGAATCGTCACCGGGGAGCTGTTTTTT

D gene: .
clone size: .
J gene: TRBJ2-4
V gene: TRBV18
CDR3 protein: CASSPLPHKPGLGPLAKNIQYF
CDR3 DNA: TGTGCCAGCTCACCGCTCCCCCACAAACCGGGACTCGGCCCTTTAGCCAAAAACATTCAGTACTTC

D gene: .
clone size: .
J gene: TRBJ1-6
V gene: TRBV11-2
CDR3 protein: CASSLVRTPWALHF
CDR3 DNA: TGTGCCAGCAGCTTAGTCCGGACGCCCTGGGCCCTCCACTTT

D gene: TRBD1
clone size: once
J gene: TRBJ1-2
V gene: TRBV19
CDR3 protein: CASRLGTGYGYTF
CDR3 DNA: TGTGCCAGTAGGTTGGGGACAGGCTATGGCTACACCTTC

D gene: TRBD1
clone size: .
J gene: TRBJ1-2
V gene: TRBV30
CDR3 protein: CAWSVLTGGAGYTF
CDR3 DNA: TGTGCCTGGAGTGTACTAACAGGGGGCGCCGGCTACACCTTC

D gene: .
clone size: .
J gene: TRBJ2-7
V gene: TRBV18
CDR3 protein: CASSLEGGYEQYF
CDR3 DNA: TGTGCCAGCTCACTGGAAGGGGGCTACGAGCAGTACTTC

D gene: .
clone size: .
J gene: TRBJ2-5
V gene: TRBV10-2
CDR3 protein: CASSVYRANGTQYF
CDR3 DNA: TGCGCCAGCAGTGTGTACAGGGCGAATGGGACCCAGTACTTC

D gene: .
clone size: .
J gene: TRBJ2-2
V gene: TRBV4-3
CDR3 protein: CASSARRNTGELFF
CDR3 DNA: TGCGCCAGCAGCGCCCGACGTAACACCGGGGAGCTGTTTTTT

D gene: TRBD1
clone size: .
J gene: TRBJ2-7
V gene: TRBV18
CDR3 protein: CASSTGGVPYEQYF
CDR3 DNA: TGTGCCAGCTCGACAGGGGGAGTGCCCTACGAGCAGTACTTC

D gene: .
clone size: .
J gene: TRBJ2-3
V gene: TRBV5-4
CDR3 protein: CASRGGTDTQYF
CDR3 DNA: TGTGCCAGCCGGGGAGGCACAGATACGCAGTATTTT

D gene: .
clone size: .
J gene: TRBJ2-6
V gene: TRBV5-6
CDR3 protein: CASSLVRTSSGANVLTF
CDR3 DNA: TGTGCCAGCAGCTTAGTCAGGACCTCCTCTGGGGCCAACGTCCTGACTTTC

D gene: TRBD2
clone size: .
J gene: TRBJ2-3
V gene: TRBV5-6
CDR3 protein: CASNEGGPGTQYF
CDR3 DNA: TGTGCCAGCAACGAGGGAGGGCCTGGTACGCAGTATTTT

D gene: .
clone size: .
J gene: TRBJ2-3
V gene: TRBV5-1
CDR3 protein: CASSSTGVKNTDTQYF
CDR3 DNA: TGCGCCAGCAGCTCAACCGGGGTTAAGAACACAGATACGCAGTATTTT

D gene: TRBD1
clone size: once
J gene: TRBJ2-3
V gene: TRBV19
CDR3 protein: CASGFRGQGRADTQYF
CDR3 DNA: TGTGCCAGTGGATTTCGGGGACAGGGACGAGCAGATACGCAGTATTTT

D gene: TRBD2
clone size: .
J gene: TRBJ2-3
V gene: TRBV5-5
CDR3 protein: CASSSGTSGRDTQYF
CDR3 DNA: TGTGCCAGCAGCTCCGGGACTAGCGGGCGGGATACGCAGTATTTT

D gene: TRBD2
clone size: .
J gene: TRBJ2-1
V gene: TRBV29-1
CDR3 protein: CSVDRGLAGAYNEQFF
CDR3 DNA: TGCAGCGTTGATAGAGGGCTAGCGGGAGCGTACAATGAGCAGTTCTTC